The 19 T cell receptor beta chains in this list originate from one sample, sequenced in a study of blood T cell repertoires in COVID-19. TCRdb keeps only in-frame clones here, not all; method: immunoSEQ multiplex PCR. The sample has 250,000 to 300,000 clones; roughly nine tenths are singletons. The sample taken for sequencing was peripheral blood. The receptors derive from a woman in her thirties or forties who had recovered from COVID-19.

J is TRBJ1-4 and V is TRBV4-1, with D possibly matching TRBD1 (6 bases). The V end was cut by 1 base, the J end by 6 bases, with 12 bases between. The CDR3 contains 15 residues. CDR1 and CDR2 from the germline V gene are MGHRA and YSYEKL. This CDR3 is CASSQVLGAYEKLFF. The CDR3 DNA is TGCGCCAGCAGCCAAGTGCTGGGGGCCTATGAAAAACTGTTTTTT.

The chain has TRBV25-1 and TRBJ2-6; D unclear. The CDR3 runs to 13 residues. The V and J ends lost 8 bases and 0 bases respectively, with 5 bases between them. The germline gives CDR1 MGHDK, CDR2 SYGVNS. CDR3 region: CASESSGANVLTF. DNA for the CDR3: TGTGCCAGCGAGTCCTCTGGGGCCAACGTCCTGACTTTC. Full variable domain (remainder filled in from reference TRBV25-1 and TRBJ2-6): EADIYQTPRYLVIGTGKKITLECSQTMGHDKMYWYQQDPGMELHLIHYSYGVNSTEKGDLSSESTVSRIRTEHFPLTLESARPSHTSQYLCASESSGANVLTFGAGSRLTVL.

This chain joins TRBV6-2 or TRBV6-3 and TRBJ2-2, with 10 bases identical to TRBD2. Germline V CDR1 and CDR2: MNHEY, SVGEGT. V lost 7 bases to trimming and J lost 6 bases; unmatched junction nucleotides: 8. CDR3 length: 15 residues. The CDR3 loop is CASIPLAGVPGELFF. CDR3 nucleotide sequence: TGTGCCAGCATCCCGCTAGCGGGAGTTCCCGGGGAGCTGTTTTTT.

The rearrangement uses TRBV18 and TRBJ1-5; D perhaps matches TRBD1 (5 bases). The V gene's germline CDR1 is KGHSH and CDR2 LQKENI. The CDR3 totals 13 residues. Trimming removed 5 bases at V and 10 bases at J, with 15 bases between. CDR3 DNA sequence: TGTGCCAGCTCATCAGAAAGCGGGGGACCCCAGCATTTT. Protein product: CASSSESGGPQHF.

The CDR3 region is CASSHRDHSGNTIYF. CDR3 DNA: TGTGCCAGCAGTCACCGGGATCACTCTGGAAACACCATATATTTT. The genes are TRBV28 and TRBJ1-3; D unresolved. Germline CDR1 and CDR2: MDHEN and SYDVKM. The germline V and J ends were trimmed by 5 bases and 0 bases, with 11 bases remaining between them. The CDR3 extends over 15 amino acids.

The rearrangement uses TRBV6-1 and TRBJ1-1, with a possible D match to TRBD1 (5 bases). V lost 4 bases and J lost 6, with 21 bases in between. From germline, CDR1 is MNHNS and CDR2 SASEGT. The CDR3 length is 16 residues. In DNA form, the CDR3 reads TGTGCCAGCAGTGGGATTGGGAGGGGTGATACGGCTGAAGCTTTCTTT. This sequence encodes CASSGIGRGDTAEAFF.

The rearrangement uses TRBV10-3 and TRBJ1-6; the D gene is possibly TRBD1 (5 bases). The CDR3 consists of 15 residues. The germline V and J ends were trimmed by 8 bases and 6 bases, with 17 bases remaining between them. Germline assignment: CDR1 ENHRY and CDR2 SYGVKD. CDR3 amino acids: CAIGLEGRINSPLHF. The CDR3 DNA follows: TGTGCCATCGGGTTAGAGGGGAGGATTAATTCACCCCTCCACTTT.

This clone appeared a few times. V usage is TRBV6-2 or TRBV6-3 and J usage is TRBJ1-1; D call uncertain. Trimming removed 2 bases from V and 9 bases from J, with 13 bases in between. The germline gives CDR1 MNHEY, CDR2 SVGEGT. This CDR3 region has 13 residues. The CDR3: CASSYDGLGKAFF. CDR3 DNA sequence: TGTGCCAGCAGTTACGACGGACTTGGTAAAGCTTTCTTT.

This rearrangement joins TRBV5-6 to TRBJ1-1; 9 nucleotides match TRBD1. The CDR3 extends over 15 amino acids. Germline V gives CDR1 SGHDT, CDR2 YYEEEE. Germline trimming cut 0 bases from V and 5 bases from J; bases unmatched to any gene: 5. The CDR3, as DNA: TGTGCCAGCAGCTTGGTGGGACAGGGAGGAACTGAAGCTTTCTTT. It specifies CASSLVGQGGTEAFF. The entire variable domain, with the rest obtained from reference TRBV5-6 and TRBJ1-1, is as follows: DAGVTQSPTHLIKTRGQQVTLRCSPKSGHDTVSWYQQALGQGPQFIFQYYEEEERQRGNFPDRFSGHQFPNYSSELNVNALLLGDSALYLCASSLVGQGGTEAFFGQGTRLTVV.

This clone was seen just once. This chain links TRBV5-1 with TRBJ1-5; 9 bases map to TRBD1. CDR1 and CDR2 from the germline V gene are SGHRS and YFSETQ. The V gene end was trimmed by 4 bases and the J gene end by 4 bases; junction bases not matched to a gene: 3. The CDR3 sequence is 14 residues long. The CDR3 DNA reads as TGCGCCAGCAGCATAGGGACAGGGAATCAGCCCCAGCATTTT. This gives the protein CASSIGTGNQPQHF.

This rearrangement joins TRBV5-1 to TRBJ1-1; D is perhaps TRBD1 (5 bases). The V gene's germline CDR1 is SGHRS and CDR2 YFSETQ. The CDR3 runs to 14 residues. Trimming took 5 bases from V and 4 from J, leaving 15 bases between them. The CDR3 nucleotides are TGCGCCAGCAGGTCGGGCCCGGGGGGCACTGAAGCTTTCTTT. Its protein is CASRSGPGGTEAFF.

The V gene is TRBV3-1 (or the pseudogene TRBV3-2), the J gene TRBJ2-5; 8 nucleotides line up with TRBD2. V trimming: 8 bases; J trimming: 5 bases; junction bases outside the gene matches: 4. Germline CDR1 is LGHDT and CDR2 is YNNKEL (reference sequence). CDR3 length equals 12 residues. As DNA, the CDR3 is TGTGCCAGCCGAGGCGGGGGGGAGACCCAGTACTTC. Translated: CASRGGGETQYF.

This chain links TRBV30 with TRBJ2-7; a possible D gene is TRBD2 (6 bases). Germline CDR1 GTSNPN, CDR2 SVGIG (reference sequence). CDR3 length equals 13 residues. The V end lost 2 bases, the J end lost 2 bases, and 10 bases lay between the germline ends. CDR3: CAWSRGTAYEQYF. In nucleotides, the CDR3 is TGTGCCTGGAGTCGGGGGACGGCCTACGAGCAGTACTTC.

V and J are TRBV19 and TRBJ1-1, with 7 bases that match TRBD1. Germline assignment: CDR1 LNHDA and CDR2 SQIVND (reference sequence). This CDR3 contains 14 residues. V shed 3 bases and J 5 bases; nucleotides not matched to a gene: 6. The CDR3 is CASSIDLRGTEAFF. CDR3 bases: TGTGCCAGTAGTATCGACCTCAGGGGGACTGAAGCTTTCTTT.

The chain recombines TRBV28 with TRBJ2-2; 8 nucleotides align to TRBD2. CDR3 length: 16 residues. V lost 2 bases and J lost 4; bases outside the gene matches: 6. Germline-derived CDR1 and CDR2 are MDHEN and SYDVKM. The CDR3 nucleotides are TGTGCCAGCAGTTTAATAGCGGGAACGGGCACCGGGGAGCTGTTTTTT. It codes for CASSLIAGTGTGELFF.

The rearrangement joins TRBV10-3 to TRBJ1-3; D is ambiguous. This CDR3 has 16 amino acids. Germline V gene sequence: CDR1 ENHRY, CDR2 SYGVKD. The ends were cut back, 4 bases at V and 0 bases at J, with 13 bases in the middle. Written as DNA, the CDR3 is TGTGCCATCAGTGGGAACGGAGAGGGCTCTGGAAACACCATATATTTT. The encoded protein is CAISGNGEGSGNTIYF.

The chain uses TRBV6-5 and TRBJ2-1; tentatively, D is TRBD2 (7 bases). This CDR3 is built from 16 residues. Germline CDR1 reads MNHEY; CDR2 reads SVGAGI. V was trimmed by 0 bases and J by 6 bases, leaving 15 bases between them. The DNA for the CDR3 is TGTGCCAGCAGTTACTCTAGGGGGGGGAGGGGCAATGAGCAGTTCTTC. This gives the protein CASSYSRGGRGNEQFF.

This chain connects TRBV5-4 to TRBJ2-2; possible D gene TRBD1, 6 bases. Trimming cost V 0 bases and J 6 bases, with 18 bases left between them. This CDR3 spans 17 amino acids. Germline loops: CDR1 SGHNT, CDR2 YYREEE (reference sequence). The CDR3 loop reads CASSLGVGQGSAGELFF. The CDR3 DNA reads as TGTGCCAGCAGCTTGGGAGTGGGGCAGGGGTCGGCCGGGGAGCTGTTTTTT.

The chain combines TRBV13 with TRBJ1-1; D gene unclear. The CDR3 length is 14 residues. V was pared by 0 bases and J by 8 bases, with 13 bases between. Per the germline V gene, CDR1 is PRHDT and CDR2 is FYEKMQ (reference sequence). CDR3 in DNA: TGTGCCAGCAGCTTAGGTTGGGCGCAAGCCGAAGCTTTCTTT. Its protein is CASSLGWAQAEAFF.